This TCR beta chain comes out of a study of spatial heterogeneity in lung cancer. Overall study findings and caveats: Expanded alpha and beta TCR counts within tumors tracked tumor mutation counts.

In its sample, this clonotype was seen many times. Its antigen remains unidentified. Every individual TCR cDNA molecule carried its own unique molecular identifier, which allowed correction of PCR and sequencing errors. MiXCR, applied by TCRdb to the 5' RACE reads, yields one record per CDR3 protein. The data show roughly 5,000 distinct CDR3 sequences, with roughly a sixth seen just once and about 15% held by the top ten. The CDR3 loop spans 14 amino acids. The ends were cut back, 7 bases at V and 3 bases at J, with 16 bases in the middle. The V gene's germline CDR1 is MNHEY and CDR2 SVGEGT. As to time point: sample taken at primary tumor resection.

The sequence came from a male donor with early-stage non-small cell lung cancer. The rearrangement links TRBV6-2 or TRBV6-3 to TRBJ2-7, with D hard to call. Material: lung tumor tissue, obtained at surgery. The CDR3 nucleotides are TGTGCCAGCACCCTTTACGGTGGGTACTACGAGCAGTACTTC. Translating it yields CASTLYGGYYEQYF.